This T cell receptor beta chain was obtained from a study of OX40 agonist ivuxolimab in advanced cancers. Method: immunoSEQ multiplex PCR; TCRdb's copy keeps in-frame clones and lacks some. The data contain around 65,000 clones, roughly 90% of them singletons. Germline lookup yields CDR1 SGHTA and CDR2 FQGNSA. The CDR3 totals 11 residues. V was trimmed by 9 bases and J by 7 bases, leaving 9 bases between them. The rearrangement uses TRBV7-2 and TRBJ2-2; the D is unclear. This receptor was obtained from an adult with an advanced solid tumor such as melanoma, head and neck, liver or kidney cancer. Sequences were derived from CD4+ or CD8+ T cells sorted from blood, sampled in a trial of the OX40 agonist ivuxolimab. CDR3 region: CASSPVGELFF. The CDR3 DNA is TGTGCCAGTTCCCCAGTCGGGGAGCTGTTTTTT.